This T cell receptor beta chain stems from a study of T cell repertoires in cytomegalovirus infection. The study, taken as a whole, reports: Summed frequency of shared TCR beta families picked out CMV carriers who also had the relevant HLA. Ex vivo, HLA-C-restricted CMV-specific TCR beta clonotypes prevailed over the rest of the response.

TCRdb re-analysed the reads in MiXCR, keeping a single row per CDR3 protein. The table includes around 320,000 distinct CDR3 sequences, over 7.5% detected once. The germline V and J ends were trimmed by 0 bases and 5 bases, with 11 bases remaining between them. CDR1 is SGHRS and CDR2 is YFSETQ in the germline V gene. The CDR3 loop spans 14 amino acids. This clonotype was seen a handful of times. Its antigen remains unidentified. The sequence came from a human donor in good health (CMV status not recorded). Some clones in this sample may be carry-over from other donors' samples. The chain joins TRBV5-1 to TRBJ2-5; D not resolved. The sequenced material came from PBMCs. For the CDR3, the DNA is TGCGCCAGCAGCTTGGGACTTAATCGGGAGACCCAGTACTTC. This sequence encodes CASSLGLNRETQYF.